These 7 T cell receptor beta chains came from one sample sequenced in a study of vaccination and CD4 T cells after COVID-19. Their antigen targets remain unknown. The treatment was: roughly 10-day PBMC culture with coronavirus spike peptide pools or control peptides (ViraFEST assay). Sequence data for DNA of cultured CD4+ T cells were generated by the Oncomine TCR Beta short-read assay. MiXCR was run by TCRdb on the PCR reads, yielding one entry per CDR3 protein. This sample carries roughly 7,000 distinct CDR3 sequences, about 25% of them seen once, and the ten largest clones take around 9.5%. The sequencing here drew on CD4+ T cells from blood, cultured in vitro, taken after SARS-CoV-2 vaccination. The receptor source for this set is a human donor who had recovered from COVID-19.

The chain joins TRBV20-1 to TRBJ2-7; TRBD1 aligns across 10 bases. The CDR3 is made up of 13 amino acids. J was trimmed by 3 bases and V by 5 bases; bases with no gene match: 4. Looked up from germline, CDR1 is DFQATT and CDR2 is SNEGSKA (reference sequence). The CDR3 DNA follows: TGCAGTGCTCCCGGGACAGGGGTCTACGAGCAGTACTTC. This translates into CSAPGTGVYEQYF.

This chain connects TRBV7-9 to TRBJ2-2; 9 nucleotides line up with TRBD1. V lost 0 bases to trimming and J lost 6 bases; unmatched junction nucleotides: 2. Germline lookup yields CDR1 SEHNR and CDR2 FQNEAQ (reference sequence). The CDR3 sequence is 15 residues long. This chain's CDR3 is CASSLAGQGPGELFF. CDR3 bases: TGTGCCAGCAGCTTAGCCGGACAGGGGCCCGGGGAGCTGTTTTTT.

V is TRBV7-9 and J is TRBJ2-2; 11 bases map to TRBD2. This CDR3 spans 15 amino acids. V was pared by 7 bases and J by 6 bases, with 7 bases of the junction left unmatched. In germline, CDR1 is SEHNR, CDR2 FQNEAQ (reference sequence). The CDR3 loop reads CASTIAGGRAGELFF. The CDR3 DNA reads as TGTGCCAGCACCATAGCGGGGGGGCGAGCCGGGGAGCTGTTTTTT.

The chain couples TRBV18 to TRBJ2-5; 7 bases align to TRBD1. There are 14 residues in the CDR3. The V and J ends lost 4 bases and 5 bases, in that order; junction bases with no gene match: 7. The V gene's germline CDR1 is KGHSH and CDR2 LQKENI. The CDR3 DNA is TGTGCCAGCTCACGCGGACAGGTGGGCGAGACCCAGTACTTC. As protein: CASSRGQVGETQYF.

The genes are TRBV5-4 and TRBJ2-1, with 14 bases matching TRBD2. Germline-derived CDR1 and CDR2 are SGHNT and YYREEE (reference sequence). This CDR3 spans 14 amino acids. Trimming took 5 bases from V and 6 from J; bases not matched to a gene: 1. The chain's CDR3 is CASSGLAGGNEQFF. The DNA of the CDR3 is TGTGCCAGCAGTGGACTAGCGGGAGGCAATGAGCAGTTCTTC. Full variable domain (rest looked up from reference TRBV5-4 and TRBJ2-1): ETGVTQSPTHLIKTRGQQVTLRCSSQSGHNTVSWYQQALGQGPQFIFQYYREEENGRGNFPPRFSGLQFPNYSSELNVNALELDDSALYLCASSGLAGGNEQFFGPGTRLTVL.

The V gene is TRBV6-1, the J gene TRBJ1-1; 8 positions agree with TRBD1. CDR3 length equals 16 residues. Germline V gene data show CDR1 as MNHNS and CDR2 as SASEGT. Trimming at V came to 5 bases and at J to 2 bases, leaving 10 bases not matched to a gene. The CDR3 protein is CASSRGQGWGNTEAFF. The DNA of the CDR3 is TGTGCCAGCAGTCGCGGACAGGGATGGGGAAACACTGAAGCTTTCTTT.

The chain combines TRBV21-1 with TRBJ2-7; TRBD1 is the table's D call and was not checked against the DNA. TRBV21-1 is a documented pseudogene. The CDR3 totals 15 residues. DNA for the CDR3: TGTGCCAGCAGCCCCAGACAGGGAAATCCCCACGAGCAGTACTTC. It yields the protein CASSPRQGNPHEQYF.